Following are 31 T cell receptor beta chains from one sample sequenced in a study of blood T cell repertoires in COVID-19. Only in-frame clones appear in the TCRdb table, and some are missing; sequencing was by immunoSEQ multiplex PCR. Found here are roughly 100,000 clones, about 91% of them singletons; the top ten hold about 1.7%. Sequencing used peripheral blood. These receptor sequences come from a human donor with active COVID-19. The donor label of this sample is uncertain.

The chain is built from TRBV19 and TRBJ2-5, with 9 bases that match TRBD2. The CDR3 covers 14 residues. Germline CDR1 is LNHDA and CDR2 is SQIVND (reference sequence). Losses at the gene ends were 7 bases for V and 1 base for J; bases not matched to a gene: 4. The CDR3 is CASKTSGPQETQYF. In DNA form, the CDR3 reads TGTGCCAGTAAAACTAGCGGGCCCCAAGAGACCCAGTACTTC.

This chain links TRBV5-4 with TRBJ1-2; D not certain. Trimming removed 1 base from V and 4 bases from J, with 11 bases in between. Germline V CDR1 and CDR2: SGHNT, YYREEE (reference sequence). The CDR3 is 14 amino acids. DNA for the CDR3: TGTGCCAGCAGCTTGTGGGGAAGCGGCTATGGCTACACCTTC. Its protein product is CASSLWGSGYGYTF.

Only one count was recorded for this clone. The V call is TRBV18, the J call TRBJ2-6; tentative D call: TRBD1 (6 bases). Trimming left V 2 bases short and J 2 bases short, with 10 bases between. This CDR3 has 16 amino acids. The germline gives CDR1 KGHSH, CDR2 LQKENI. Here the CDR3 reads CASSPFGQTGANVLTF. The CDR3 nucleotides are TGTGCCAGCTCACCATTCGGACAGACTGGGGCCAACGTCCTGACTTTC.

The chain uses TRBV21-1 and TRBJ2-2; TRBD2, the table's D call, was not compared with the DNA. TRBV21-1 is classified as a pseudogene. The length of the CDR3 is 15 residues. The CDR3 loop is CASSPEGRANGELFF. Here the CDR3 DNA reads TGTGCCAGCAGTCCCGAAGGGAGGGCGAACGGGGAGCTGTTTTTT.

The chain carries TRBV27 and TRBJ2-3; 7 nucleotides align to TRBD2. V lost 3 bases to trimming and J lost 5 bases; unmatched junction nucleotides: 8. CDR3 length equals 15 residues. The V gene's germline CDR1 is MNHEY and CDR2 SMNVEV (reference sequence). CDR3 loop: CASSFRTASGDTQYF. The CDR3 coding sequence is TGTGCCAGCAGTTTCCGAACTGCTAGCGGAGATACGCAGTATTTT.

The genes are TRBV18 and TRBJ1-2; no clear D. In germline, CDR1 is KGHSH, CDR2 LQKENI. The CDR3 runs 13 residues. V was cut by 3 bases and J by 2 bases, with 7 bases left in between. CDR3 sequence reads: CASSPNGNYGYTF. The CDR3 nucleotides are TGTGCCAGCTCACCTAACGGGAACTATGGCTACACCTTC. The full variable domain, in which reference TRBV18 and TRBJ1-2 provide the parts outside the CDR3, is NAGVMQNPRHLVRRRGQEARLRCSPMKGHSHVYWYRQLPEEGLKFMVYLQKENIIDESGMPKERFSAEFPKEGPSILRIQQVVRGDSAAYFCASSPNGNYGYTFGSGTRLTVV.

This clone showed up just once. The CDR3 here is CASSWEGGRVETQYF. CDR3 DNA sequence: TGTGCCAGCAGCTGGGAGGGGGGGAGAGTCGAGACCCAGTACTTC. This chain joins TRBV7-9 and TRBJ2-5, with a weak D call TRBD2 (7 bases). CDR3 length: 15 residues. The V gene lost 4 bases and the J gene lost 5 bases, with 17 bases spanning the gap. Germline assignment: CDR1 SEHNR and CDR2 FQNEAQ (reference sequence).

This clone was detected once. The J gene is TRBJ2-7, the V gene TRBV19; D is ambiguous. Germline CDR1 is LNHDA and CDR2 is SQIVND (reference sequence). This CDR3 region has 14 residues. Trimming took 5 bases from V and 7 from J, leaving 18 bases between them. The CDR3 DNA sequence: TGTGCCAGTAGTTACAGAACGACCATTATGGAGCAGTACTTC. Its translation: CASSYRTTIMEQYF.

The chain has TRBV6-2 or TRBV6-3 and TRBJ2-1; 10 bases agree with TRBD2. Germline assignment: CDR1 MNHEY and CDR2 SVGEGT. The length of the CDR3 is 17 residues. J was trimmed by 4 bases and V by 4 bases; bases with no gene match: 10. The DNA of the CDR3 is TGTGCCAGCAGTTCCGGGGCTAGCGGGGGTTTTTACAATGAGCAGTTCTTC. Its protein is CASSSGASGGFYNEQFF.

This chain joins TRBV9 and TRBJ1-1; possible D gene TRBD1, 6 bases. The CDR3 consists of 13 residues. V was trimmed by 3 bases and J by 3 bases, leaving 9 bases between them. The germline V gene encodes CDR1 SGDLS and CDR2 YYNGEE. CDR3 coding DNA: TGTGCCAGCAGCGAACAGGGTGACACTGAAGCTTTCTTT. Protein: CASSEQGDTEAFF. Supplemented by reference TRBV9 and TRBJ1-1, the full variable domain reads DSGVTQTPKHLITATGQRVTLRCSPRSGDLSVYWYQQSLDQGLQFLIQYYNGEERAKGNILERFSAQQFPDLHSELNLSSLELGDSALYFCASSEQGDTEAFFGQGTRLTVV.

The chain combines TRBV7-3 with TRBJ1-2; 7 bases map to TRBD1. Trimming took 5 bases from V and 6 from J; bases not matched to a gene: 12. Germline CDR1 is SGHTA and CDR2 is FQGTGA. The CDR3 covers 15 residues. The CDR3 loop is CASSPGPTGPDGYTF. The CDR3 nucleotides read TGTGCCAGCAGCCCAGGACCGACAGGGCCCGATGGCTACACCTTC. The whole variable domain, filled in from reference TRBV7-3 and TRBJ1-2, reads GAGVSQTPSNKVTEKGKYVELRCDPISGHTALYWYRQSLGQGPEFLIYFQGTGAADDSGLPNDRFFAVRPEGSVSTLKIQRTERGDSAVYLCASSPGPTGPDGYTFGSGTRLTVV.

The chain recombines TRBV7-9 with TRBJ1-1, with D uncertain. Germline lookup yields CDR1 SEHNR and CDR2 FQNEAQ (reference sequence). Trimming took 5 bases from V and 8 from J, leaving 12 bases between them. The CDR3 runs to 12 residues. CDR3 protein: CASSLRSGEAFF. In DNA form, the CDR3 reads TGTGCCAGCAGCCTTAGATCGGGGGAAGCTTTCTTT.

CDR3 coding DNA: TGTGCCAGCAGGGACAGGGAGGTCTATGGCTACACCTTC. Its translation: CASRDREVYGYTF. The rearrangement joins TRBV6-5 to TRBJ1-2; 8 nucleotides agree with TRBD1. The CDR3 contains 13 residues. The V gene's germline CDR1 is MNHEY and CDR2 SVGAGI. After removal of 6 bases from V and 4 bases from J, the junction contained 4 bases not matched to a gene.

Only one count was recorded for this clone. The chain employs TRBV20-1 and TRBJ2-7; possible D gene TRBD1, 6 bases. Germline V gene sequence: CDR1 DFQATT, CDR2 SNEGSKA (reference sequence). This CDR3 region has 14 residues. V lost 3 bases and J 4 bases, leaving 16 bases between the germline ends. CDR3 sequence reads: CSASRVSGAYEQYF. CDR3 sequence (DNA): TGCAGTGCTAGTCGAGTATCAGGGGCATACGAGCAGTACTTC.

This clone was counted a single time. CDR3 bases: TGTGCCAGCTCCCCAAGATCTAGCGGGGTCCACAATGAGCAGTTCTTC. Protein: CASSPRSSGVHNEQFF. The chain recombines TRBV18 with TRBJ2-1; 9 nucleotides line up with TRBD2. Germline assignment: CDR1 KGHSH and CDR2 LQKENI. The CDR3 contains 16 residues. The V and J ends lost 6 bases and 5 bases, in that order; junction bases with no gene match: 11.

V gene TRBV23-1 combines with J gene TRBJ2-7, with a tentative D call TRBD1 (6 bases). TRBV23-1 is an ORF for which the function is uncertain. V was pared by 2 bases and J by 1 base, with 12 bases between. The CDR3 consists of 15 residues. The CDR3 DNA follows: TGCGCCAGCAGTCAACCCCCAGGGGCGTCCTACGAGCAGTACTTC. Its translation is CASSQPPGASYEQYF.

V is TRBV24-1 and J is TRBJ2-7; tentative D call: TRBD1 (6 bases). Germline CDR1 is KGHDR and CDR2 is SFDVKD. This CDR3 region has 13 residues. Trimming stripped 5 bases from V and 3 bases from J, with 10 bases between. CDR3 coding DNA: TGTGCCACCAGTGCCGCGGACAGCTACGAGCAGTACTTC. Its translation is CATSAADSYEQYF.

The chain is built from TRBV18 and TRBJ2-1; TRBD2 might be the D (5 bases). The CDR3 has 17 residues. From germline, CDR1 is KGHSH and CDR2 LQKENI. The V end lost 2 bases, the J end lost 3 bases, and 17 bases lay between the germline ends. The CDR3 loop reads CASSPGPRGLYYNEQFF. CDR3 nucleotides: TGTGCCAGCTCACCAGGGCCTAGAGGACTCTACTACAATGAGCAGTTCTTC.

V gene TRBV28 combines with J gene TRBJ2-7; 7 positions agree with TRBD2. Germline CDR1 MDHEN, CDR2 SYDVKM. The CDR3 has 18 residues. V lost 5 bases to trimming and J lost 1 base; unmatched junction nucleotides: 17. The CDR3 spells CASSPPGSGEPFSYEQYF. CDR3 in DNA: TGTGCCAGCAGTCCGCCGGGGAGCGGGGAGCCTTTTTCCTACGAGCAGTACTTC.

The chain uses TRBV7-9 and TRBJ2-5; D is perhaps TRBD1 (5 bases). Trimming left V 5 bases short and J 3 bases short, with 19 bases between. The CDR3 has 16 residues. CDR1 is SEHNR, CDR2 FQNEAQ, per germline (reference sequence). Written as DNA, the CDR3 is TGTGCCAGCAGCGTAGGGGTAGGGGTAAGGGAAGAGACCCAGTACTTC. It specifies CASSVGVGVREETQYF.

The CDR3 nucleotides read TGTGCCAGCAGCTCAGCTACTAGCGGGGGGGCCATCAATGAGCAGTTCTTC. Translating gives CASSSATSGGAINEQFF. The rearrangement uses TRBV5-4 and TRBJ2-1; TRBD2 aligns across 13 bases. Germline CDR1 SGHNT, CDR2 YYREEE (reference sequence). There are 17 residues in the CDR3. Trimming took 3 bases from V and 6 from J; bases not matched to a gene: 9.

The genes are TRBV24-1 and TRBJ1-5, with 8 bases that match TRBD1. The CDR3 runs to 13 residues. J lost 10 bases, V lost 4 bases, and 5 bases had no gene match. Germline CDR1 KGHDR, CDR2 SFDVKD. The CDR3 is CATSELTGGPQHF. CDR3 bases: TGTGCCACCAGTGAACTTACAGGGGGTCCCCAGCATTTT.

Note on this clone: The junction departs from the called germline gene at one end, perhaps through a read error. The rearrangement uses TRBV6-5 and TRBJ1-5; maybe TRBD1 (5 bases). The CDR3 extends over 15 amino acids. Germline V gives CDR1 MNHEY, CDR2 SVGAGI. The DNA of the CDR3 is TGTGCCAGCAAACAGGACGTTTATAGCTATCAGCCCCAGCATTTT. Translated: CASKQDVYSYQPQHF.

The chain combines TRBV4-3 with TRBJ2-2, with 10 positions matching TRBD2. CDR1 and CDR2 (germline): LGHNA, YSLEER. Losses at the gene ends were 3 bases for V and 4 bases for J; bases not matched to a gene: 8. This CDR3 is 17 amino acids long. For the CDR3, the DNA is TGCGCCAGCAGCCACTTTTCGGGACTAGCGTCCACCGGGGAGCTGTTTTTT. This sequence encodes CASSHFSGLASTGELFF.

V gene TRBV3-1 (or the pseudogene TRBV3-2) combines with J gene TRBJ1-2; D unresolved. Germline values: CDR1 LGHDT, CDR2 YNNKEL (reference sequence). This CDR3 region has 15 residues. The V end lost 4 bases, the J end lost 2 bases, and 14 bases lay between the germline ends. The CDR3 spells CASSPWADSNYGYTF. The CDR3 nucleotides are TGTGCCAGCAGCCCTTGGGCGGACTCGAACTATGGCTACACCTTC.

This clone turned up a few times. CDR3 sequence: CASSSRGYDYGYTF. In nucleotides, the CDR3 is TGTGCCAGCAGCTCCAGGGGGTACGACTATGGCTACACCTTC. The chain couples TRBV5-4 to TRBJ1-2; 7 bases line up with TRBD1. The CDR3 consists of 14 residues. Looked up from germline, CDR1 is SGHNT and CDR2 is YYREEE (reference sequence). V dropped 3 bases and J dropped 3; count of bases not matched to a gene: 5.

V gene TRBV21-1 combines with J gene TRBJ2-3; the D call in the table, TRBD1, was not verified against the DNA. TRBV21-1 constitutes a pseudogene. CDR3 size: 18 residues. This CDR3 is CASSKVGDPGQGTDTQYF. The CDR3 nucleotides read TGTGCCAGCAGCAAAGTTGGGGATCCGGGACAGGGCACAGATACGCAGTATTTT.

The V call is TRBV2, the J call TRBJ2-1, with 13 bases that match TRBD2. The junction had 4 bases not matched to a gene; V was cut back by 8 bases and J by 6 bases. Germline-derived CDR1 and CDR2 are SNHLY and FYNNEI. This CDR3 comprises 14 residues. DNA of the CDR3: TGTGCCAGCGCCGGGACTAGCGGGGTCAATGAGCAGTTCTTC. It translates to CASAGTSGVNEQFF.

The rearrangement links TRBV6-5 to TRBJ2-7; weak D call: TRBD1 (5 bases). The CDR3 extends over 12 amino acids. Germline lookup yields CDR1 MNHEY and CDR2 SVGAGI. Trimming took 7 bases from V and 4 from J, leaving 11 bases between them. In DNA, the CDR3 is TGTGCCAGCAATGGACAACGTTACGAGCAGTACTTC. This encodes CASNGQRYEQYF.

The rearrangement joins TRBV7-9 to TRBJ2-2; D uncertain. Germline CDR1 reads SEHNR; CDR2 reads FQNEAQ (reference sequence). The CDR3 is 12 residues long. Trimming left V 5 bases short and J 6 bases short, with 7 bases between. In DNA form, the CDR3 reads TGTGCCAGCAGCCCCCCGGCCGGGGAGCTGTTTTTT. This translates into CASSPPAGELFF. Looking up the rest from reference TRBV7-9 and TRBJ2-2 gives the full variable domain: DTGVSQNPRHKITKRGQNVTFRCDPISEHNRLYWYRQTLGQGPEFLTYFQNEAQLEKSRLLSDRFSAERPKGSFSTLEIQRTEQGDSAMYLCASSPPAGELFFGEGSRLTVL.

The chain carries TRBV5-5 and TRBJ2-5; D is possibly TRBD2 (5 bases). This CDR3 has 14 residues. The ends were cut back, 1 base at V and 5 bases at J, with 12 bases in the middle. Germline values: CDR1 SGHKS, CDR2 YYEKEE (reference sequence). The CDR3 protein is CASSLSFSGETQYF. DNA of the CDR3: TGTGCCAGCAGCTTGTCTTTTTCGGGGGAGACCCAGTACTTC.